One and the same sample provided the 12 T cell receptor beta chains below, sequenced in a study of T cell changes during pregnancy in multiple sclerosis. The table came from immunoSEQ multiplex PCR; TCRdb's copy has only in-frame clones and leaves some out. This table has under 90,000 clones, 92% appearing once. Specimen: peripheral blood, collected in the second trimester of pregnancy. The receptors shown here come from a female donor in good health, enrolled as a control in a pregnancy study.

The chain has TRBV18 and TRBJ2-7, with TRBD2 matching over 7 bases. Germline trimming cut 3 bases from V and 2 bases from J; bases unmatched to any gene: 13. The CDR3 loop spans 17 amino acids. Germline lookup yields CDR1 KGHSH and CDR2 LQKENI. CDR3: CASSPAGRGLIPYEQYF. CDR3 coding DNA: TGTGCCAGCTCACCCGCCGGTCGGGGACTAATTCCCTACGAGCAGTACTTC. The entire variable domain, with the rest obtained from reference TRBV18 and TRBJ2-7, is as follows: NAGVMQNPRHLVRRRGQEARLRCSPMKGHSHVYWYRQLPEEGLKFMVYLQKENIIDESGMPKERFSAEFPKEGPSILRIQQVVRGDSAAYFCASSPAGRGLIPYEQYFGPGTRLTVT.

This sequence joins TRBV5-1 and TRBJ1-2, with D tentatively TRBD1 (6 bases). Germline CDR1 and CDR2: SGHRS and YFSETQ. The CDR3 spans 13 residues. Trimming removed 0 bases from V and 13 bases from J, with 16 bases in between. CDR3 amino acids: CASSLAAGALGTF. As DNA, the CDR3 is TGCGCCAGCAGCTTGGCGGCGGGGGCGTTGGGCACCTTC.

This clone was seen only once. The rearrangement joins TRBV28 to TRBJ1-4; 8 bases agree with TRBD1. Trimming cost V 8 bases and J 14 bases; bases outside gene matches: 4. This CDR3 comprises 10 residues. CDR1 is MDHEN, CDR2 SYDVKM, per germline. The CDR3 sequence: CASGQGGLFF. CDR3 DNA: TGTGCCAGCGGACAGGGTGGGCTGTTTTTT.

The rearrangement links TRBV9 to TRBJ2-3, with D hard to call. This CDR3 is built from 14 residues. Looked up from germline, CDR1 is SGDLS and CDR2 is YYNGEE. The V and J ends lost 0 bases and 0 bases respectively, with 5 bases between them. CDR3 sequence reads: CASSVDPSTDTQYF. In DNA, the CDR3 is TGTGCCAGCAGCGTAGATCCGAGCACAGATACGCAGTATTTT.

The chain joins TRBV9 to TRBJ2-2; TRBD1 might be the D (5 bases). Trimming cost V 0 bases and J 4 bases, with 10 bases left between them. There are 15 residues in the CDR3. Looked up from germline, CDR1 is SGDLS and CDR2 is YYNGEE. The CDR3 coding sequence is TGTGCCAGCAGCGTAGAAGGGGCAGGCACCGGGGAGCTGTTTTTT. As protein: CASSVEGAGTGELFF. The variable domain in full, with the rest retrieved from reference TRBV9 and TRBJ2-2, is DSGVTQTPKHLITATGQRVTLRCSPRSGDLSVYWYQQSLDQGLQFLIQYYNGEERAKGNILERFSAQQFPDLHSELNLSSLELGDSALYFCASSVEGAGTGELFFGEGSRLTVL.

The chain employs TRBV11-2 and TRBJ2-5; TRBD2 matches 14 bases. Losses at the gene ends were 6 bases for V and 8 bases for J; bases not matched to a gene: 11. CDR3 size: 16 residues. Germline V gene lookup returns CDR1 SGHAT and CDR2 FQNNGV. The CDR3 protein is CASRAEGLAGVTTQYF. The CDR3 nucleotides are TGTGCCAGCAGGGCGGAGGGACTAGCGGGGGTTACTACCCAGTACTTC.

This clone has only a few counts. Sequence at one end of the junction differs from germline and may be a read error. This chain links TRBV5-6 with TRBJ2-3, with unresolved D. Looked up from germline, CDR1 is SGHDT and CDR2 is YYEEEE. The CDR3 extends over 16 amino acids. CDR3 region: CASSSSLSSRTDTQYF. The DNA of the CDR3 is TGTGCCAGCAGCAGCTCCCTGTCGAGTCGCACCGATACGCAGTATTTT.

The V call is TRBV19, the J call TRBJ2-7; TRBD1 might be the D (6 bases). The CDR3 runs 15 residues. The germline V gene encodes CDR1 LNHDA and CDR2 SQIVND (reference sequence). Trimming removed 6 bases from V and 5 bases from J, with 20 bases in between. This CDR3 reads CASSPGQRPPHEQYF. CDR3 sequence (DNA): TGTGCCAGTAGCCCCGGACAGCGACCTCCACACGAGCAGTACTTC. Variable domain in full (rest from reference TRBV19 and TRBJ2-7): DGGITQSPKYLFRKEGQNVTLSCEQNLNHDAMYWYRQDPGQGLRLIYYSQIVNDFQKGDIAEGYSVSREKKESFPLTVTSAQKNPTAFYLCASSPGQRPPHEQYFGPGTRLTVT.

CDR3: CASSLDFLEQFF. CDR3 bases: TGCGCCAGCAGCTTGGATTTTCTTGAGCAGTTCTTC. The gene calls are TRBV5-1 and TRBJ2-1; D is unclear. The ends were cut back, 0 bases at V and 9 bases at J, with 7 bases in the middle. Germline CDR1 reads SGHRS; CDR2 reads YFSETQ. This CDR3 has 12 residues. Looking up the rest from reference TRBV5-1 and TRBJ2-1 gives the full variable domain: KAGVTQTPRYLIKTRGQQVTLSCSPISGHRSVSWYQQTPGQGLQFLFEYFSETQRNKGNFPGRFSGRQFSNSRSEMNVSTLELGDSALYLCASSLDFLEQFFGPGTRLTVL.

CDR3 residues: CASSTFRDRGQETQYF. DNA of the CDR3: TGTGCCAGTAGTACCTTCCGGGACAGGGGTCAAGAGACCCAGTACTTC. V gene TRBV19 combines with J gene TRBJ2-5, with 10 bases aligning to TRBD1. Germline CDR1 reads LNHDA; CDR2 reads SQIVND (reference sequence). The V and J ends lost 4 bases and 2 bases, in that order; junction bases with no gene match: 7. The CDR3 spans 16 residues.

This clone occurred once. This rearrangement joins TRBV2 to TRBJ1-5; TRBD1 might be the D (5 bases). The germline V gene has CDR1 SNHLY and CDR2 FYNNEI. The CDR3 runs to 14 residues. Trimming pared 3 bases from V and 7 bases from J, leaving 13 bases between. CDR3 loop: CASSEEQVGQPQHF. DNA for the CDR3: TGTGCCAGCAGTGAGGAACAGGTAGGGCAGCCCCAGCATTTT.

J is TRBJ2-3 and V is TRBV6-1, with unresolved D. The germline gives CDR1 MNHNS, CDR2 SASEGT. There are 15 residues in the CDR3. V was pared by 3 bases and J by 1 base, with 11 bases between. The CDR3 reads CASSDSQERTDTQYF. The CDR3 DNA follows: TGTGCCAGCAGTGATAGTCAGGAACGCACAGATACGCAGTATTTT.